The sequence of this T cell receptor (beta chain) was determined in a study of cytomegalovirus exposure and HLA in healthy donors. Study findings and constraints: About 87% or about 30% of the time was how often most TCR beta V segments were productive, according to an earlier analysis. HLA alleles showed associations with about 15,000 TCR beta sequences in a later analysis, at a 0.05 false discovery rate.

As to this clone: What it binds is not known.

In the PCR, 60 Vbeta and 13 Jbeta primers were used. The data were produced by immunoSEQ multiplex PCR, yet TCRdb's version contains in-frame clones alone and is incomplete. Found here are around 130,000 clones, around 82% of them singletons; the top ten hold roughly 10%. From germline, CDR1 is SNHLY and CDR2 FYNNEI. The V and J ends lost 5 bases and 0 bases, in that order; junction bases with no gene match: 6. This CDR3 is 15 amino acids long. Sequencing input: PBMCs. The chain uses TRBV2 and TRBJ2-5, with TRBD1 matching 7 bases. The receptor's source is a male donor in good health and CMV-seropositive. The CDR3 reads CASSLEQGYQETQYF. Written as DNA, the CDR3 is TGTGCCAGCAGTTTAGAACAGGGGTACCAAGAGACCCAGTACTTC. Full variable domain (rest looked up from reference TRBV2 and TRBJ2-5): EPEVTQTPSHQVTQMGQEVILRCVPISNHLYFYWYRQILGQKVEFLVSFYNNEISEKSEIFDDQFSVERPDGSNFTLKIRSTKLEDSAMYFCASSLEQGYQETQYFGPGTRLLVL.